Each of the 19 T cell receptor beta chains below was sequenced from the same sample in a study of technical replicates of blood from several donors. The table came from immunoSEQ multiplex PCR; TCRdb's copy has only in-frame clones and leaves some out. The table lists about 79,000 clones, approximately 92% of them singletons. The sequenced sample was T cells isolated from PBMCs. The receptors originated from a human donor in good health. Some clones in this sample may be carry-over from other donors' samples.

The chain links TRBV10-3 to TRBJ1-1; D is ambiguous. CDR3 length equals 13 residues. Deletions cut 7 bases from V and 6 bases from J, with 15 bases between. CDR1 and CDR2 (germline): ENHRY, SYGVKD. This CDR3 is CAITPGGFSEAFF. The CDR3 DNA reads as TGTGCCATCACCCCCGGAGGGTTCTCTGAAGCTTTCTTT.

The chain recombines TRBV4-2 with TRBJ2-1; 8 bases map to TRBD2. Germline V gives CDR1 LGHNA, CDR2 YNFKEQ. This CDR3 spans 16 amino acids. Trimming removed 0 bases from V and 3 bases from J; junction bases left unmatched: 4. In DNA form, the CDR3 reads TGTGCCAGCAGCCAAGAGGAGCGGGAGATCTACAATGAGCAGTTCTTC. Its protein is CASSQEEREIYNEQFF.

This sequence joins TRBV6-5 and TRBJ1-1, with D unclear. The CDR3 runs 11 residues. Germline values: CDR1 MNHEY, CDR2 SVGAGI. V shed 6 bases and J shed 1 base, with 3 bases lying between them. CDR3 in amino acids: CASSRNTEAFF. The CDR3 DNA sequence: TGTGCCAGCAGCCGGAACACTGAAGCTTTCTTT.

The chain employs TRBV5-1 and TRBJ2-7; 12 nucleotides align to TRBD2. V trimming: 2 bases; J trimming: 5 bases; junction bases outside the gene matches: 17. This CDR3 spans 19 amino acids. Germline V CDR1 and CDR2: SGHRS, YFSETQ. The CDR3 DNA reads as TGCGCCAGCAGCTTCCGAGTTCAGGGTTCGACTAGCGGGAGCAACGAGCAGTACTTC. It translates to CASSFRVQGSTSGSNEQYF. The variable domain in full, completed from reference TRBV5-1 and TRBJ2-7, reads KAGVTQTPRYLIKTRGQQVTLSCSPISGHRSVSWYQQTPGQGLQFLFEYFSETQRNKGNFPGRFSGRQFSNSRSEMNVSTLELGDSALYLCASSFRVQGSTSGSNEQYFGPGTRLTVT.

J is TRBJ1-2 and V is TRBV28, with D maybe TRBD1 (5 bases). Looked up from germline, CDR1 is MDHEN and CDR2 is SYDVKM. Trimming removed 6 bases at V and 5 bases at J, with 16 bases between. The CDR3 length is 14 residues. The DNA for the CDR3 is TGTGCCAGCAGCTCGTTTAGGGGTTCTTATGGCTACACCTTC. This sequence encodes CASSSFRGSYGYTF.

The CDR3 sequence: CASSEAWAINTYGYTF. CDR3 coding DNA: TGTGCCAGCAGTGAAGCCTGGGCGATTAACACCTATGGCTACACCTTC. V gene TRBV2 combines with J gene TRBJ1-2; D is ambiguous. The CDR3 length is 16 residues. Germline V gene data show CDR1 as SNHLY and CDR2 as FYNNEI. The V gene lost 0 bases and the J gene lost 4 bases, with 15 bases spanning the gap.

V and J are TRBV6-6 and TRBJ2-3; 8 bases are shared with TRBD2. Germline CDR1 MNHNY, CDR2 SVGAGI (reference sequence). The CDR3 has 15 amino acids. V shed 2 bases, J shed 5 bases, and the junction held 6 bases outside the gene matches. This chain's CDR3 is CASSYLAGGIDTQYF. In nucleotides, the CDR3 is TGTGCCAGCAGTTACCTGGCGGGAGGAATAGATACGCAGTATTTT.

This chain joins TRBV14 and TRBJ1-5, with TRBD1 as a possible D gene (6 bases). The CDR3 sequence is 17 residues long. Trimming shortened V by 10 bases and J by 0 bases, and 22 bases separated the two germline ends. The germline gives CDR1 SGHDN, CDR2 FVKESK. DNA of the CDR3: TGTGCCACCAATACAGGGAAATCTCTTCCTAGCAATCAGCCCCAGCATTTT. This sequence encodes CATNTGKSLPSNQPQHF.

J is TRBJ1-1 and V is TRBV29-1, with D possibly matching TRBD1 (5 bases). The CDR3 covers 13 residues. Germline V lookup: CDR1 SQVTM, CDR2 ANQGSEA. V was trimmed by 1 base and J by 2 bases, leaving 8 bases between them. The CDR3 DNA sequence: TGCAGCGTTGAAGCAGGGTTCAACACTGAAGCTTTCTTT. As protein: CSVEAGFNTEAFF. The whole variable domain, remainder taken from reference TRBV29-1 and TRBJ1-1, is SAVISQKPSRDICQRGTSLTIQCQVDSQVTMMFWYRQQPGQSLTLIATANQGSEATYESGFVIDKFPISRPNLTFSTLTVSNMSPEDSSIYLCSVEAGFNTEAFFGQGTRLTVV.

This clone has only a few counts. The chain combines TRBV7-8 with TRBJ2-2, with TRBD2 as a possible D gene (6 bases). Deletions cut 6 bases from V and 4 bases from J, with 18 bases between. The CDR3 has 16 residues. CDR1 is SGHVS and CDR2 is FQNEAQ in the germline V gene. The CDR3 here is CASSSGSGLGTGELFF. CDR3 DNA: TGTGCCAGCAGTTCAGGTAGCGGTTTAGGCACCGGGGAGCTGTTTTTT.

This chain uses TRBV2 with TRBJ2-3, with no clear D. Germline CDR1 and CDR2: SNHLY and FYNNEI. With 7 bases removed from V and 0 bases from J, the gap between germline ends came to 11 bases. CDR3 length: 14 amino acids. CDR3 nucleotide sequence: TGTGCCAGCAAGGATCGGGTTAGCACAGATACGCAGTATTTT. This gives the protein CASKDRVSTDTQYF.

The genes are TRBV28 and TRBJ2-1; D is perhaps TRBD2 (6 bases). V was trimmed by 3 bases and J by 10 bases, leaving 16 bases between them. Germline V gene data show CDR1 as MDHEN and CDR2 as SYDVKM. This CDR3 region has 14 residues. The CDR3 region is CASSFRDLHEEQFF. CDR3 coding DNA: TGTGCCAGCAGTTTCCGGGACTTGCATGAAGAGCAGTTCTTC.

This chain connects TRBV5-4 to TRBJ2-5; tentative D call: TRBD1 (6 bases). Looked up from germline, CDR1 is SGHNT and CDR2 is YYREEE (reference sequence). Trimming removed 4 bases at V and 5 bases at J, with 12 bases between. The CDR3 consists of 13 residues. CDR3 bases: TGTGCCAGCAGCGTGGGGGCACAGGAGACCCAGTACTTC. This encodes CASSVGAQETQYF. Combining the CDR3 with reference TRBV5-4 and TRBJ2-5 gives the whole variable domain ETGVTQSPTHLIKTRGQQVTLRCSSQSGHNTVSWYQQALGQGPQFIFQYYREEENGRGNFPPRFSGLQFPNYSSELNVNALELDDSALYLCASSVGAQETQYFGPGTRLLVL.

The chain couples TRBV19 to TRBJ2-6, with 8 bases lining up with TRBD2. Per germline, CDR1 LNHDA and CDR2 SQIVND (reference sequence). CDR3 length: 17 residues. V was clipped by 3 bases and J by 0 bases; unmatched bases: 4. For the CDR3, the DNA is TGTGCCAGTAGTATTCGCGGGAGGACCTCTGGGGCCAACGTCCTGACTTTC. This codes for CASSIRGRTSGANVLTF.

This clone showed up just a few times. V usage is TRBV5-5 and J usage is TRBJ2-3, with no clear D. Trimming pared 2 bases from V and 0 bases from J, leaving 22 bases between. The CDR3 covers 19 residues. Germline CDR1 SGHKS, CDR2 YYEKEE (reference sequence). CDR3 DNA sequence: TGTGCCAGCAGCTTCTCCCAGATGATCGTCTTTTCTAGCACAGATACGCAGTATTTT. This codes for CASSFSQMIVFSSTDTQYF.

The chain employs TRBV19 and TRBJ1-2; a possible D gene is TRBD1 (6 bases). Germline V CDR1 and CDR2: LNHDA, SQIVND (reference sequence). The V end lost 7 bases, the J end lost 8 bases, and 14 bases lay between the germline ends. The CDR3 contains 12 residues. The CDR3 region is CASTSSGVGYTF. In nucleotides, the CDR3 is TGTGCCAGTACTTCCTCAGGGGTCGGCTACACCTTC.

For the CDR3, the DNA is TGTGCCAGTATCGGGACAGGCGTGAACACTGAAGCTTTCTTT. It specifies CASIGTGVNTEAFF. V gene TRBV19 combines with J gene TRBJ1-1; 8 positions match TRBD1. CDR1 is LNHDA, CDR2 SQIVND, per germline (reference sequence). This CDR3 comprises 14 residues. Trimming at V came to 7 bases and at J to 0 bases, leaving 4 bases not matched to a gene.

This clone occurred a few times. The genes are TRBV2 and TRBJ1-1; no definite D call. Germline-derived CDR1 and CDR2 are SNHLY and FYNNEI. V lost 4 bases and J lost 4, with 10 bases in between. The CDR3 length is 13 residues. CDR3 protein: CASSVRDITEAFF. The CDR3 DNA sequence: TGTGCCAGCAGTGTGCGAGACATCACTGAAGCTTTCTTT.

V is TRBV30 and J is TRBJ1-1; possible D gene TRBD1, 5 bases. The CDR3 extends over 11 amino acids. The germline CDR1 and CDR2 sequences are GTSNPN and SVGIG (reference sequence). Trimming stripped 5 bases from V and 9 bases from J, with 13 bases between. The CDR3 here is CAWARGEQAFF. The CDR3 DNA follows: TGTGCCTGGGCTAGGGGTGAGCAAGCTTTCTTT.